Listed here are 27 T cell receptor beta chains from one sample, sequenced in a study of esophageal squamous cell carcinoma under preoperative chemotherapy. MiXCR, run by TCRdb on the PCR reads, gives a single entry per CDR3 protein. The table includes 9,500 to 12,000 distinct CDR3 sequences, 50% to 70% detected once. Stated time point: after preoperative PTX-NDP chemotherapy. Sampling was conducted from a patient given preoperative chemotherapy. The receptors originated from a human donor with esophageal squamous cell carcinoma. The donor label of this sample is uncertain.

In its sample, this clonotype was seen a few times. A much larger clone differs from this one at a single base, so this may be a read error. CDR3 loop: CASRSPGGGETQFF. The CDR3, as DNA: TGTGCCAGCAGATCACCTGGGGGCGGGGAGACCCAGTTCTTC. This chain connects TRBV6-1 to TRBJ2-1; D assignment may be TRBD1 or TRBD2 (6 bases each). The CDR3 length is 14 residues. Looked up from germline, CDR1 is MNHNS and CDR2 is SASEGT. Deletions cut 6 bases from V and 13 bases from J, with 22 bases between.

Ten or more counts support this clonotype. The chain has TRBV10-1 and TRBJ2-3, with TRBD1 as a possible D gene (6 bases). The CDR3 has 15 residues. The V end was cut by 7 bases, the J end by 2 bases, with 16 bases between. Germline V gene sequence: CDR1 WNHNN, CDR2 SYGVQD (reference sequence). CDR3 region: CASNRRGKDTDTQYF. The CDR3 nucleotides are TGCGCCAGCAACCGAAGGGGGAAGGACACAGATACGCAGTATTTT.

V gene TRBV6-5 combines with J gene TRBJ2-5; possibly TRBD1 or TRBD2 for D (6 bases each). With the DNA end fitting TRBJ2-1 better, the J assignment may be wrong. This CDR3 spans 15 amino acids. Looked up from germline, CDR1 is MNHEY and CDR2 is SVGAGI. The CDR3 bases are TGTGCCAGCAGGTATCAACTAGCAGGGGCCAATGAGCAGTTCTTC. This sequence encodes CASRYQLAGANEQFF.

This clonotype has a handful of counts. This chain uses TRBV6-1 with TRBJ2-3; 11 bases are a match to TRBD2. V shed 2 bases, J shed 4 bases, and the junction held 2 bases outside the gene matches. Germline CDR1 reads MNHNS; CDR2 reads SASEGT. The CDR3 has 15 residues. CDR3 nucleotide sequence: TGTGCCAGCAGTGAACTAGCGGGAGGCCCAGATACGCAGTATTTT. Translation gives CASSELAGGPDTQYF.

Concerning this clonotype: This may stem from a read error, because a much larger clone lies one nucleotide away. This chain uses TRBV6-1 with TRBJ2-1; D perhaps matches TRBD2 (6 bases). Per the germline V gene, CDR1 is MNHNS and CDR2 is SASEGT. Deletions cut 6 bases from V and 10 bases from J, with 19 bases between. This CDR3 contains 14 residues. This CDR3 reads CASRAAGGSYEQFF. CDR3 nucleotide sequence: TGTGCCAGCAGGGCGGCTGGAGGGTCCTACGAGCAGTTCTTC.

This clonotype is categorized as medium-sized (0.01 to 0.1%). A much larger clone sits a single nucleotide away, making a read error possible. The chain has TRBV6-1 and TRBJ2-1; TRBD1 or TRBD2 may be the D gene (6 bases each). The closer fit of TRBJ2-7 to the DNA end suggests the J call may be wrong. CDR3 size: 14 residues. CDR1 is MNHNS and CDR2 is SASEGT in the germline V gene. CDR3 bases: TGTGCCAGCACCCCCGGGGGCCCCCGAACTGAGCAGTACTTC. It specifies CASTPGGPRTEQYF.

As regards this clonotype: At one boundary the junction diverges from the germline segment, which might be a read error. This chain uses TRBV6-1 with TRBJ2-3, with D possibly being TRBD2 (5 bases). The CDR3 spans 13 residues. CDR1 is MNHNS, CDR2 SASEGT, per germline. Written as DNA, the CDR3 is TGTGCCAGCGGCCCCGTGAGGGCAGATACGCAGTTCTTT. Protein: CASGPVRADTQFF.

This chain joins TRBV12-3 or TRBV12-4 and TRBJ2-2; 11 bases align to TRBD1. V shed 7 bases and J 5 bases; nucleotides not matched to a gene: 6. The CDR3 totals 15 residues. The CDR3, as DNA: TGTGCCAGCACCTTGGACAGGGGGCTTACCGGGGAGCTGTTTTTT. Amino acids: CASTLDRGLTGELFF.

On this clonotype itself: The junction and the germline gene differ at one end; a read error may be behind it. The V and J genes are TRBV6-1 and TRBJ2-3; 11 bases agree with TRBD2. Germline CDR1 MNHNS, CDR2 SASEGT. The CDR3 totals 20 residues. CDR3 nucleotide sequence: TGTGCCAGCAGCTCACGAGGTCTCCTCTCGGGACTAGCGGCCACAGATACGCAGTATTTC. It is translated as CASSSRGLLSGLAATDTQYF.

This clonotype showed up just a few times. This chain joins TRBV27 and TRBJ2-1; D perhaps matches TRBD1 (6 bases). The V gene lost 7 bases and the J gene lost 6 bases, with 19 bases spanning the gap. CDR1 is MNHEY, CDR2 SMNVEV, per germline (reference sequence). CDR3 length equals 15 residues. The CDR3 reads CASMVSRGGLNEQFF. The DNA of the CDR3 is TGTGCCAGCATGGTCTCCAGGGGTGGTCTCAATGAGCAGTTCTTC.

In the case of this clonotype: A read error may account for a junction end that differs from germline. The gene calls are TRBV6-8 and TRBJ2-3; D gene uncertain. Germline assignment: CDR1 MNHGY and CDR2 SAAAGT. There are 16 residues in the CDR3. The CDR3 nucleotides read TGTCTGAGCCGCGAATTTGGGGTAAGCGCCACAAATACTCAGTACTTT. It yields the protein CLSREFGVSATNTQYF.

The chain couples TRBV6-1 to TRBJ2-2, with D possibly being TRBD1 or TRBD2 (5 bases each). V was shortened by 7 bases and J by 2 bases, with 23 bases between the two germline ends. In germline, CDR1 is MNHNS, CDR2 SASEGT. The CDR3 contains 18 residues. The CDR3 bases are TGTGCCAGCAAGGGGCGATACTATGAGGGCCCTAACACCGGGGAGCTGTTTTTT. It is translated as CASKGRYYEGPNTGELFF.

This chain connects TRBV6-1 to TRBJ2-1; tentatively, D is TRBD1 (5 bases). The end of the DNA is better explained by TRBJ2-7, so the J call may be wrong. This CDR3 contains 12 residues. The germline V gene has CDR1 MNHNS and CDR2 SASEGT. The CDR3 nucleotides read TGTGCCAGTATAACTCTGGACAATGAGCAGTACTTC. This translates into CASITLDNEQYF.

This chain joins TRBV6-5 and TRBJ2-1; 11 bases fit TRBD2. The CDR3 totals 14 residues. The V and J ends lost 2 bases and 6 bases, in that order; junction bases with no gene match: 0. Germline V gene data show CDR1 as MNHEY and CDR2 as SVGAGI. CDR3 region: CASSYGTSGNEQFF. The CDR3 bases are TGTGCCAGCAGTTACGGGACTAGCGGCAATGAGCAGTTCTTC.

V and J are TRBV10-2 and TRBJ2-1, with a tentative D call TRBD1 (6 bases). Germline V gives CDR1 WSHSY, CDR2 SAAADI. V lost 8 bases to trimming and J lost 3 bases, with 11 bases between them. This CDR3 has 13 residues. This chain's CDR3 is CASAPDSYNEQFF. In DNA form, the CDR3 reads TGCGCCAGCGCCCCGGACAGCTACAATGAGCAGTTCTTC.

This clonotype is large (0.1 to 1%) by share. The genes are TRBV6-5 and TRBJ2-5, with D uncertain. V gave up 4 bases and J gave up 2 bases, with 8 bases separating them. Germline V CDR1 and CDR2: MNHEY, SVGAGI. This CDR3 has 13 residues. In DNA, the CDR3 is TGTGCCAGCAGTTGGCAGCAACAAGAGACCCAGTACTTC. The encoded protein is CASSWQQQETQYF.

Of note for this clonotype: At one boundary the junction diverges from the germline segment, which might be a read error. The J gene is TRBJ2-3, the V gene TRBV10-2; D remains unclear. Germline V CDR1 and CDR2: WSHSY, SAAADI. This CDR3 is 14 amino acids long. CDR3 sequence: CAGSGVGGTETQYF. The DNA of the CDR3 is TGCGCGGGCAGTGGGGTAGGTGGAACAGAGACGCAGTATTTT.

This clonotype occurred once. The germline gene is not matched at one end of the junction; a read error may be the cause. This rearrangement joins TRBV6-5 to TRBJ2-4; D might be TRBD1 or TRBD2, each matching 5 bases. The J call could be wrong; TRBJ2-3 is a better fit for the DNA end. The CDR3 spans 20 residues. From germline, CDR1 is MNHEY and CDR2 SVGAGI. In DNA, the CDR3 is TGTGCCAGCAGCTCTCGAGGCCGCGTCTCGGGGCTGGCGGCCAAAGATATGCAGTATTTT. This sequence encodes CASSSRGRVSGLAAKDMQYF.

A note on this clonotype: One end of the junction varies from germline; a read error may be responsible. The chain employs TRBV6-1 and TRBJ2-3; D is tentatively TRBD1 or TRBD2 (5 bases each). Germline CDR1 reads MNHNS; CDR2 reads SASEGT. The CDR3 contains 16 residues. Written as DNA, the CDR3 is TGTGCCAGCGGGGAGTTTGGGGGACGCGACCAAGATACGCAGTACTTT. Translated: CASGEFGGRDQDTQYF.

The CDR3 bases are TGTGCCAGCAGCGCCTCCCTTCAAGAGACCCAGTTCTTC. Its protein is CASSASLQETQFF. The chain uses TRBV6-1 and TRBJ2-5; no clear D. TRBJ2-1 explains the end of the DNA better; the J call may be wrong. The germline CDR1 and CDR2 sequences are MNHNS and SASEGT. This CDR3 spans 13 amino acids.

This clonotype was observed once. The gene calls are TRBV6-1 and TRBJ2-1; possible D gene TRBD2, 6 bases. CDR1 is MNHNS, CDR2 SASEGT, per germline. The CDR3 runs to 14 residues. With 6 bases removed from V and 9 bases from J, the gap between germline ends came to 18 bases. The CDR3 DNA follows: TGTGCCAGCAGGAAGGCGGGAACCCCCGGTGAGCAGTTCTTC. As protein: CASRKAGTPGEQFF.

V is TRBV25-1 and J is TRBJ2-5, with TRBD2 identical over 9 bases. The J call may be mistaken, given a closer DNA end match to TRBJ2-1. Germline V lookup: CDR1 MGHDK, CDR2 SYGVNS. The CDR3 is 17 amino acids. Here the CDR3 reads CASSFSGRTRRRGEQFF. In DNA form, the CDR3 reads TGTGCCAGCAGTTTTAGCGGGAGAACTCGCCGGAGGGGTGAGCAGTTCTTC.

About this clonotype itself: One end of the junction fails to match germline, which may point to a read error. This chain links TRBV5-1 with TRBJ2-4; TRBD1 might be the D (7 bases). CDR3 length equals 14 residues. The germline V gene encodes CDR1 SGHRS and CDR2 YFSETQ. Written as DNA, the CDR3 is TGCGGCAGCAGGGGGGTGGGAGCCACAGACACGCAGTATTTC. This codes for CGSRGVGATDTQYF.

The genes are TRBV10-1 and TRBJ2-1; 7 bases align to TRBD1. Near its end, the DNA agrees better with TRBJ2-7, so the J call may be wrong. Germline V CDR1 and CDR2: WNHNN, SYGVQD (reference sequence). The CDR3 runs 14 residues. The CDR3 sequence is CASSDSRDSHEQYF. CDR3 nucleotides: TGCGCCAGCAGCGATTCCCGGGACAGTCACGAGCAGTACTTC.

The V call is TRBV6-1, the J call TRBJ2-3; 7 positions agree with TRBD2. The end of the DNA fits TRBJ2-5 better, so the J call may be wrong. Germline V gene data show CDR1 as MNHNS and CDR2 as SASEGT. The CDR3 runs to 14 residues. The CDR3, as DNA: TGTGCCAGCAGTGAGATAGGAACGGGGGGGACCCAGTACTTC. Its protein is CASSEIGTGGTQYF.

In the case of this clonotype: A much larger clonotype is one base distant, so this may be a read error. The chain has TRBV10-1 and TRBJ2-3; D assignment may be TRBD1 or TRBD2 (6 bases each). The germline V gene encodes CDR1 WNHNN and CDR2 SYGVQD (reference sequence). The CDR3 consists of 15 residues. V lost 7 bases and J 2 bases, leaving 16 bases between the germline ends. The CDR3 DNA sequence: TGCGCCAGCAACCGAAGGGGGGAGGACACAGATACGCAGTATTTT. Translating gives CASNRRGEDTDTQYF.

This clonotype was seen ten or more times. This rearrangement joins TRBV6-1 to TRBJ2-1; D unclear. Germline loops: CDR1 MNHNS, CDR2 SASEGT. With 4 bases removed from V and 0 bases from J, the gap between germline ends came to 10 bases. This CDR3 is 15 amino acids long. In nucleotides, the CDR3 is TGTGCCAGCAGTGCCCGGGCGAGCTCCTACAATGAGCAGTTCTTC. It translates to CASSARASSYNEQFF.